These 8 T cell receptor beta chains were all obtained from the same sample, sequenced in a study of T cell changes during pregnancy in multiple sclerosis. Libraries were prepared by immunoSEQ multiplex PCR; TCRdb keeps only in-frame clonotypes and omits some of them. The top ten clones hold 8% to 10% of a sample with approximately 30,000 clones, roughly 87% of them seen once. Source: CD8+ T cells from peripheral blood mononuclear cells, taken in the first trimester of pregnancy. The origin of the receptors is a female donor with multiple sclerosis, enrolled in a pregnancy study.

V and J are TRBV30 and TRBJ1-2; D uncertain. The germline V and J ends were trimmed by 0 bases and 6 bases, with 8 bases remaining between them. CDR1 and CDR2 (germline): GTSNPN, SVGIG (reference sequence). The CDR3 is 12 residues long. The CDR3 DNA sequence: TGTGCCTGGAGTGTACGGTCGGATGGCTACACCTTC. Translating it yields CAWSVRSDGYTF.

The V and J genes are TRBV27 and TRBJ2-1, with a possible D match to TRBD2 (6 bases). The CDR3 covers 14 residues. Trimming shortened V by 4 bases and J by 4 bases, and 11 bases separated the two germline ends. Germline CDR1 and CDR2: MNHEY and SMNVEV (reference sequence). CDR3 sequence reads: CASSSPGLYNEQFF. The DNA of the CDR3 is TGTGCCAGCAGTTCGCCGGGACTGTACAATGAGCAGTTCTTC.

V usage is TRBV2 and J usage is TRBJ2-7, with D possibly TRBD1 on 5 matching bases. The germline V gene encodes CDR1 SNHLY and CDR2 FYNNEI. CDR3 length: 11 amino acids. V dropped 6 bases and J dropped 6 bases, with 9 bases sitting between them. The CDR3 region is CASRSRAEQYF. For the CDR3, the DNA is TGTGCCAGCAGATCCAGGGCCGAGCAGTACTTC.

The chain joins TRBV6-1 to TRBJ1-1; 8 bases are shared with TRBD1. The CDR3 runs to 16 residues. The germline V gene has CDR1 MNHNS and CDR2 SASEGT. The ends lost 1 base at V and 5 bases at J; junction bases unmatched: 9. DNA of the CDR3: TGTGCCAGCAGTGAAGTTATCACAGGGGGGTCTACTGAAGCTTTCTTT. Protein: CASSEVITGGSTEAFF.

The chain carries TRBV28 and TRBJ1-3; no reliable D call. This CDR3 is 14 amino acids long. Trimming left V 3 bases short and J 4 bases short, with 10 bases between. Looked up from germline, CDR1 is MDHEN and CDR2 is SYDVKM. CDR3 sequence (DNA): TGTGCCAGCAGTTTCCGGGGTGCGGGAAACACCATATATTTT. Residues: CASSFRGAGNTIYF. Based on the CDR3 plus reference TRBV28 and TRBJ1-3, the full variable domain is DVKVTQSSRYLVKRTGEKVFLECVQDMDHENMFWYRQDPGLGLRLIYFSYDVKMKEKGDIPEGYSVSREKKERFSLILESASTNQTSMYLCASSFRGAGNTIYFGEGSWLTVV.

The chain recombines TRBV4-3 with TRBJ1-1; D is ambiguous. Germline CDR1 LGHNA, CDR2 YSLEER. V was trimmed by 1 base and J by 4 bases, leaving 10 bases between them. This CDR3 is 14 amino acids long. The CDR3 region is CASSQGRGGTEAFF. In nucleotides, the CDR3 is TGCGCCAGCAGCCAAGGTCGGGGAGGCACTGAAGCTTTCTTT.

The J gene is TRBJ1-1, the V gene TRBV10-1, with D possibly matching TRBD1 (6 bases). Deletions cut 4 bases from V and 3 bases from J, with 15 bases between. Germline loops: CDR1 WNHNN, CDR2 SYGVQD (reference sequence). The CDR3 consists of 15 residues. As DNA, the CDR3 is TGCGCCAGCAGTGGATCGGACAGTTGGGACACTGAAGCTTTCTTT. It encodes CASSGSDSWDTEAFF.

The genes are TRBV4-3 and TRBJ2-7; D not resolved. CDR1 is LGHNA, CDR2 YSLEER, per germline. Trimming took off 0 bases at V and 2 bases at J, with 8 bases between the two ends. The length of the CDR3 is 14 residues. In DNA, the CDR3 is TGCGCCAGCAGCCAAGATGTACCTACCTACGAGCAGTACTTC. Protein: CASSQDVPTYEQYF.